This T cell receptor (beta chain) is drawn from a study of T cells in Graves' hyperthyroidism and ophthalmopathy. About the study: Peripheral blood collection took place at initial diagnosis, before any treatment.

TCR beta CDR3 region amplification was performed from RNA transcripts. The study used the HTBI primer set for a first-round RT-PCR of the TCR CDR3. In TCRdb, the multiplex PCR reads were re-called with MiXCR into one record per CDR3 protein. The table includes over 700,000 distinct CDR3 sequences, roughly 37% detected once. This CDR3 has 13 residues. CDR1 is LGHDT, CDR2 YNNKEL, per germline (reference sequence). The V end lost 5 bases, the J end lost 10 bases, and 17 bases lay between the germline ends. Notes on this clonotype: This may arise from a read error, as a much more abundant clone is one base away.

Researchers defined stable Graves' hyperthyroidism as no ophthalmopathy progression within 18 months. The sequenced sample consisted of blood. V and J are TRBV3-1 and TRBJ1-1; D might be TRBD1 (5 bases). The source of this sequence is a young man with Graves' hyperthyroidism. DNA for the CDR3: TGTGCCAGCAGCTTATGCGGGACGAAGGCAGCTTTCTTT. Translated, it gives CASSLCGTKAAFF.